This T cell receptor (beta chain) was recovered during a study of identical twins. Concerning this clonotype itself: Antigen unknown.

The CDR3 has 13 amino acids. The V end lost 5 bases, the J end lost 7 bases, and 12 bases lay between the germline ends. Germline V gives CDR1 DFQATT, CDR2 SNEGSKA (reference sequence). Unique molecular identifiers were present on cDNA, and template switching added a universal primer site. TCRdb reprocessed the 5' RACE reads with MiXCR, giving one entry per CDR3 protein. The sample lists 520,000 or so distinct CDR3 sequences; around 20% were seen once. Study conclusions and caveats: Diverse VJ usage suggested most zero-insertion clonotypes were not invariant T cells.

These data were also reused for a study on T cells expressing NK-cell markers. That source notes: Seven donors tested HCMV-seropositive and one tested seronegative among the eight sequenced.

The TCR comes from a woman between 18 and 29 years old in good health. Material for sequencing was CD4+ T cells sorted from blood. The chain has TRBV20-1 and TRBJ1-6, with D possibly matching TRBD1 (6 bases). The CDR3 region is CSAPDSPNSPLHF. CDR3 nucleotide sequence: TGCAGTGCTCCGGACAGCCCAAATTCACCCCTCCACTTT.